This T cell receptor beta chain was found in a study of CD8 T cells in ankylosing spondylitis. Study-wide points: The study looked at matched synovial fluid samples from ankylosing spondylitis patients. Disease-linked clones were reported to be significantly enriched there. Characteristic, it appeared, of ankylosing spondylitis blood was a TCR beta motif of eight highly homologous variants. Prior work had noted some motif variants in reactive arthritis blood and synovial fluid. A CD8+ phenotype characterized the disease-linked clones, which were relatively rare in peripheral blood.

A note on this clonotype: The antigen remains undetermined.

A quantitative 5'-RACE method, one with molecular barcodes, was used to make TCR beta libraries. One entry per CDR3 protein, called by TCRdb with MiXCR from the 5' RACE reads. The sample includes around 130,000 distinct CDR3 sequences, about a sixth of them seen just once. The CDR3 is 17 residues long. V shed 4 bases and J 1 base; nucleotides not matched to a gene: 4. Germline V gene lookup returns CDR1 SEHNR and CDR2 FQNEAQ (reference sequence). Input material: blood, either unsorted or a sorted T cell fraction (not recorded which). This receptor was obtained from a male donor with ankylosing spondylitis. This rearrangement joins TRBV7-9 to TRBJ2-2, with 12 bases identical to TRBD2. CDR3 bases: TGTGCCAGCAGCTCCCTACTAGCGGGAGGGAACACCGGGGAGCTGTTTTTT. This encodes CASSSLLAGGNTGELFF.